The T cell receptor (beta chain) under discussion was sequenced for a study of blood T cell repertoires in COVID-19. CDR3 length: 11 residues. The junction had 4 bases not matched to a gene; V was cut back by 5 bases and J by 14 bases. Original processing notes: From reference gene primer amplification, estimates of nucleated cell counts were derived. TCRdb's table, derived via immunoSEQ multiplex PCR, lists solely in-frame clones and lacks some. D and trimming come from the DNA, and the V and J calls and clone size come from that table. This sample carries hundreds of thousands of clones, about 85% of them seen once, and the ten largest clones take over 9.5%.

The receptor comes from a woman younger than 30 who had recovered from COVID-19. Sequenced input: peripheral blood. The V gene is TRBV12-3 or TRBV12-4, the J gene TRBJ1-4; 8 bases line up with TRBD1. CDR3 bases: TGTGCCAGCAGTAACCGGGACAGGCTGTTTTTT. Protein product: CASSNRDRLFF.